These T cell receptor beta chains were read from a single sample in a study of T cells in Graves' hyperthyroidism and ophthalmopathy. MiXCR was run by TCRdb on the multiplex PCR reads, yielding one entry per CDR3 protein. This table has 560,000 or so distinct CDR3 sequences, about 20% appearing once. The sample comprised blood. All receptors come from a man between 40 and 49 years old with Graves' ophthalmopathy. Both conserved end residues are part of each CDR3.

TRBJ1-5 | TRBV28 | CASAPGTSILSNQPQHF
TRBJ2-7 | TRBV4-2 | CASSQGRDRSYEQYF
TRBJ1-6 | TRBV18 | CASSPDNSPLHF
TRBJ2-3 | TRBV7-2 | CASSTRPRGTQYF
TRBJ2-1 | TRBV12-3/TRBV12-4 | CASRILQGAPGAGGHNEQFF
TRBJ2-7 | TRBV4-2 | CASSHGGQGQAEQYF
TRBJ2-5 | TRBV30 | CAWSESQETQYF
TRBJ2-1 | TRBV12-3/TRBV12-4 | CANQYPWDRGAWEQFF
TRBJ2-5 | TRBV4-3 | CASSQEVLGETQYF
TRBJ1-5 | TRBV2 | CASSAGTGGYSNQPQHF
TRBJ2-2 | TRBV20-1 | CSARDFRVPAGELFF
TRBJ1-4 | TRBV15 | CATSTSMGPWDEKLFF
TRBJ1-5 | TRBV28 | CATRLLGNQPQHF
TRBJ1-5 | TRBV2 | CASSESGGNQPQHF
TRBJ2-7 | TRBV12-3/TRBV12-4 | CASSGDRGRGEQYF
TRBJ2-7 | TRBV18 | CASSPLAGGPDEQYF
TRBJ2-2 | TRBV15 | CATSRAGSSTGELFF
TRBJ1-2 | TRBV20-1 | CSAKDPSPGGYGYTF
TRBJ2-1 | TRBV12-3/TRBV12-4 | CASFSGEPYNEQFF
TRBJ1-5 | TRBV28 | CASRSQGMRNQPQHF
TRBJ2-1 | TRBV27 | CASSLSRDREVNEQFF
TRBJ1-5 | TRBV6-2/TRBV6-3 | CASSYQTGTPASGSQPQHF
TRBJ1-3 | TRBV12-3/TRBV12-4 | CASSWGLGLSGNTIYF
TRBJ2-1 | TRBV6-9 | CASSYDRANNEQFF
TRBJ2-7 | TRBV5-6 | CASSLYRTPAGSYEQYF
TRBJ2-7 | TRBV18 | CASSRDRLKSYEQYF
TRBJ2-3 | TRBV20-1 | CSARDRSGRSQSTDTQYF
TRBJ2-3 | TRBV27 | CASSLGVGDTQYF
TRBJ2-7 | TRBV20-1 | CSAARTSGKDEQYF
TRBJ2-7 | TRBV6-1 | CASREGRSGEQYF
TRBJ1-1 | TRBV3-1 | CASSQDGGAWETEAFF
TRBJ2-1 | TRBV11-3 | CASSLRTSGGVNEQFF
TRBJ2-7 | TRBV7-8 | CASSFNKAYEQYF
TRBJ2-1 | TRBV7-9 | CASSFPGLENEQFF
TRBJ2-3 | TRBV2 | CASSDYSGDNTDTQYF
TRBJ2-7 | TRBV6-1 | CASSRGDTYEQYF
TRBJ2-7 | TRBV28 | CASSSSPWDMSYEQYF
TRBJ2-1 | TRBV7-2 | CASSLGASNNEQFF
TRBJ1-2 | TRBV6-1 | CASAGAGGASNYGYTF
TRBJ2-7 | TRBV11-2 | CASSQDPGGTGPLGEQYF
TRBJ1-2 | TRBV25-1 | CASSEWKGAEGYTF
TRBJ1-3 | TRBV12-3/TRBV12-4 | CASSQKGLGDTIYF
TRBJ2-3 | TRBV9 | CASSVGGQGSRTDTQYF
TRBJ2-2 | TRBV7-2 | CASSLAQFTGELFF